The 6 T cell receptor beta chains reported below all come from one sample, sequenced in a study of cytomegalovirus exposure and HLA in healthy donors. Using immunoSEQ multiplex PCR, the repertoire was profiled, and TCRdb retains in-frame clones only, with some absent. Of over 45,000 clones in the sample, roughly nine tenths were seen once. The sample was PBMCs. The source of these receptors is a man aged 18-30 years in good health and CMV-seronegative.

The V gene is TRBV4-1, the J gene TRBJ2-5; 10 bases are a match to TRBD1. V trimming: 2 bases; J trimming: 5 bases; junction bases outside the gene matches: 5. This CDR3 comprises 15 residues. The germline V gene encodes CDR1 MGHRA and CDR2 YSYEKL. The CDR3 is CASSQRDRGIETQYF. CDR3 DNA: TGCGCCAGCAGCCAACGGGACAGGGGTATTGAGACCCAGTACTTC.

The rearrangement joins TRBV11-1 to TRBJ2-7, with 7 bases matching TRBD1. Germline-derived CDR1 and CDR2 are SGHAT and FQDESV (reference sequence). The CDR3 sequence is 14 residues long. With V trimmed by 0 bases and J by 3 bases, 2 bases remained unmatched. The CDR3 spells CASSLAQGLYEQYF. CDR3 DNA sequence: TGTGCCAGCAGCTTAGCACAGGGGCTCTACGAGCAGTACTTC.

This clone was seen only a few times. This chain connects TRBV21-1 to TRBJ2-2; the table's D call, TRBD1, has no DNA check behind it. TRBV21-1 is listed as a pseudogene. The CDR3 loop spans 15 amino acids. The DNA of the CDR3 is TGTGCCAGCAGCAAAAGACAGGGAGGATCCGGGGAGCTGTTTTTT. Translated, it gives CASSKRQGGSGELFF.

The rearrangement links TRBV11-3 to TRBJ1-4; D is undetermined. CDR3 size: 15 residues. Germline values: CDR1 SGHNT, CDR2 YENEEA. V was shortened by 1 base and J by 8 bases, with 14 bases between the two germline ends. The CDR3 sequence is CASSLVSTLGEKLFF. CDR3 bases: TGTGCCAGCAGCTTAGTCTCCACCCTCGGGGAAAAACTGTTTTTT.

The chain has TRBV28 and TRBJ2-2, with D tentatively TRBD2 (6 bases). Germline loops: CDR1 MDHEN, CDR2 SYDVKM. V was clipped by 2 bases and J by 5 bases, with 15 bases between them. This CDR3 comprises 16 residues. For the CDR3, the DNA is TGTGCCAGCAGTTTACCGTTGACTAGTGGGACCGGGGAGCTGTTTTTT. It translates to CASSLPLTSGTGELFF.

The rearrangement joins TRBV29-1 to TRBJ2-7; a possible D gene is TRBD2 (5 bases). The CDR3 contains 11 residues. From germline, CDR1 is SQVTM and CDR2 ANQGSEA. Trimming left V 4 bases short and J 3 bases short, with 7 bases between. The CDR3 region has the DNA TGCAGCGTTGCCCGGGGCTACGAGCAGTACTTC. It yields the protein CSVARGYEQYF.